These 2 T cell receptor beta chains share one sample of origin, sequenced in a study of blood T cell repertoires in COVID-19. The repertoire was sequenced with immunoSEQ multiplex PCR; TCRdb's copy has only in-frame clones and lacks some. Here the sample spans around 250,000 clones, about 89% being singletons. The specimen sequenced was peripheral blood. The receptors were gathered from a man between 35 and 55 years old with active or convalescent COVID-19.

The gene calls are TRBV27 and TRBJ1-2; D remains unclear. Per the germline V gene, CDR1 is MNHEY and CDR2 is SMNVEV (reference sequence). The V end lost 6 bases, the J end lost 0 bases, and 8 bases lay between the germline ends. The CDR3 sequence is 13 residues long. This CDR3 reads CASSRGPNYGYTF. CDR3 DNA: TGTGCCAGCAGCCGGGGTCCTAACTATGGCTACACCTTC.

The chain employs TRBV18 and TRBJ1-6, with D perhaps TRBD1 (6 bases). V dropped 1 base and J dropped 6 bases, with 7 bases sitting between them. This CDR3 is 14 amino acids long. The germline V gene encodes CDR1 KGHSH and CDR2 LQKENI. CDR3 bases: TGTGCCAGCTCACCACAGGACAGTAATTCACCCCTCCACTTT. Translated: CASSPQDSNSPLHF.